This T cell receptor (beta chain) was sequenced for a study of OX40 agonist ivuxolimab in advanced cancers. About the research overall: Mean age around 64 years, range roughly 23 to 79; nearly 85% male. Partial responses were seen in three patients, one with hepatocellular carcinoma and two with cutaneous melanoma. Whole-study results and caveats: What antigens the expanded peripheral T cells recognized was never established. Clonal expansion was seen in CD4+ and CD8+ blood T cells by week 6 at 0.1 to 3.0 mg/kg.

Trimming cost V 8 bases and J 6 bases; bases outside gene matches: 15. The CDR3 extends over 15 amino acids. Germline CDR1 MNHNY, CDR2 SVGAGI (reference sequence). A note on this clone: Its antigen is not known.

Generated by immunoSEQ multiplex PCR, the TCRdb table keeps only in-frame clones and is missing some. The data contain fewer than 90,000 clones, 65% to 90% of them singletons. The receptor comes from an adult with an advanced solid tumor such as melanoma, head and neck, liver or kidney cancer. The V gene is TRBV6-6, the J gene TRBJ2-7; TRBD1 aligns across 8 bases. Sequenced here: CD4+ or CD8+ T cells sorted from blood, sampled in a trial of the OX40 agonist ivuxolimab. The DNA for the CDR3 is TGTGCCAGCCCCCCCGGACAGGGTATTACCGGCGAGCAGTACTTC. Translating it yields CASPPGQGITGEQYF.